Below are 23 T cell receptor beta chains sequenced from a single sample in a study of shared clonotypes between healthy human individuals. Clones were read by immunoSEQ multiplex PCR, and TCRdb kept only the in-frame ones, dropping some. The table has approximately 2.5 million clones, roughly 93% seen once. Sequencing used naive CD4+ T cells from PBMCs. Indicated subset: CD45RA+ positively selected. Receptors were obtained from a man aged 18 to 29 in good health. Some clones in this sample may be carry-over from other donors' samples.

The gene calls are TRBV7-9 and TRBJ2-2, with D possibly TRBD2 on 5 matching bases. Trimming removed 2 bases from V and 4 bases from J, with 8 bases in between. Germline V gene lookup returns CDR1 SEHNR and CDR2 FQNEAQ (reference sequence). The CDR3 contains 14 residues. DNA for the CDR3: TGTGCCAGCAGCTTATACGAGGGCACCGGGGAGCTGTTTTTT. It codes for CASSLYEGTGELFF.

The chain is built from TRBV10-3 and TRBJ1-2, with 7 bases identical to TRBD1. Trimming removed 6 bases from V and 1 base from J; junction bases left unmatched: 8. Looked up from germline, CDR1 is ENHRY and CDR2 is SYGVKD. The CDR3 is made up of 15 amino acids. The CDR3 nucleotides are TGTGCCATCAGAGACTCGGACAGGTTTAACTATGGCTACACCTTC. It codes for CAIRDSDRFNYGYTF.

The rearrangement uses TRBV7-8 and TRBJ2-7; D is perhaps TRBD1 or TRBD2 (5 bases each). The germline CDR1 and CDR2 sequences are SGHVS and FQNEAQ. With 6 bases removed from V and 2 bases from J, the gap between germline ends came to 14 bases. The CDR3 covers 14 residues. The CDR3 loop is CASRSGDGTYEQYF. The CDR3 DNA sequence: TGTGCCAGCAGATCCGGGGACGGGACCTACGAGCAGTACTTC.

This sequence joins TRBV7-9 and TRBJ2-7; TRBD2 matches 9 bases. The CDR3 spans 18 residues. The J segment lost 0 bases and the V segment lost 3 bases, leaving 12 bases of the junction unmatched. Per germline, CDR1 SEHNR and CDR2 FQNEAQ (reference sequence). CDR3 sequence reads: CASSFLRLAGPSSYEQYF. The DNA of the CDR3 is TGTGCCAGCAGCTTCTTGCGTCTAGCGGGACCAAGCTCCTACGAGCAGTACTTC. The full variable domain, with the rest looked up from reference TRBV7-9 and TRBJ2-7, is DTGVSQNPRHKITKRGQNVTFRCDPISEHNRLYWYRQTLGQGPEFLTYFQNEAQLEKSRLLSDRFSAERPKGSFSTLEIQRTEQGDSAMYLCASSFLRLAGPSSYEQYFGPGTRLTVT.

The rearrangement uses TRBV7-9 and TRBJ1-1; D unresolved. CDR1 and CDR2 (germline): SEHNR, FQNEAQ (reference sequence). Trimming left V 3 bases short and J 11 bases short, with 10 bases between. The CDR3 is made up of 11 amino acids. The CDR3 is CASSLGMNAFF. CDR3 bases: TGTGCCAGCAGCTTGGGGATGAACGCTTTCTTT.

The V and J genes are TRBV5-1 and TRBJ2-3, with 7 bases lining up with TRBD2. The CDR3 sequence is 17 residues long. Per the germline V gene, CDR1 is SGHRS and CDR2 is YFSETQ. V was pared by 0 bases and J by 6 bases, with 13 bases of the junction left unmatched. The CDR3 sequence is CASSLVPVGLRTDTQYF. As DNA, the CDR3 is TGCGCCAGCAGCTTGGTCCCTGTGGGACTAAGGACCGATACGCAGTATTTT.

This clone has only a few counts. This chain uses TRBV27 with TRBJ1-5; D is unresolved. The germline V gene has CDR1 MNHEY and CDR2 SMNVEV (reference sequence). The length of the CDR3 is 16 residues. Trimming shortened V by 6 bases and J by 4 bases, and 19 bases separated the two germline ends. CDR3: CASSDRLTSGNQPQHF. CDR3 nucleotide sequence: TGTGCCAGCAGCGACCGGCTCACCAGCGGGAATCAGCCCCAGCATTTT.

The rearrangement joins TRBV7-9 to TRBJ1-2; tentative D call: TRBD1 (5 bases). The CDR3 spans 13 residues. Trimming left V 1 base short and J 4 bases short, with 7 bases between. Germline-derived CDR1 and CDR2 are SEHNR and FQNEAQ (reference sequence). CDR3 sequence: CASSLGGLYGYTF. The CDR3 nucleotides are TGTGCCAGCAGCTTAGGGGGCCTCTATGGCTACACCTTC.

This chain links TRBV20-1 with TRBJ2-1, with TRBD1 matching over 8 bases. The CDR3 runs 11 residues. After removal of 8 bases from V and 6 bases from J, the junction contained 3 bases not matched to a gene. Per germline, CDR1 DFQATT and CDR2 SNEGSKA (reference sequence). The CDR3 region is CSPQGVNEQFF. CDR3 coding DNA: TGCAGTCCACAGGGGGTCAATGAGCAGTTCTTC.

Only one count was recorded for this clone. Other nucleotide sequences in the sample specify the same CDR3. The chain joins TRBV7-2 to TRBJ2-1; a possible D gene is TRBD1 (6 bases). Germline CDR1 SGHTA, CDR2 FQGNSA. The germline V and J ends were trimmed by 3 bases and 1 base, with 10 bases remaining between them. CDR3 length: 15 amino acids. CDR3: CASSLDRGSYNEQFF. CDR3 bases: TGTGCCAGCAGCTTGGACAGAGGTTCCTACAATGAGCAGTTCTTC.

This clone was detected only a few times. The chain has TRBV27 and TRBJ1-2; no clear D gene. Germline CDR1 MNHEY, CDR2 SMNVEV (reference sequence). V lost 0 bases and J 8 bases, leaving 10 bases between the germline ends. This CDR3 has 13 amino acids. The CDR3 bases are TGTGCCAGCAGTTTATCGTGGGTTGGAGGCTACACCTTC. Translated: CASSLSWVGGYTF.

On this clone itself: Other DNA sequences in this specimen translate into the identical CDR3. The chain uses TRBV11-2 and TRBJ2-5; 9 bases are a match to TRBD1. Germline assignment: CDR1 SGHAT and CDR2 FQNNGV. Trimming took 1 base from V and 4 from J; bases not matched to a gene: 1. The CDR3 length is 14 residues. The CDR3 region is CASSLGGQGETQYF. The CDR3 nucleotides read TGTGCCAGCAGCTTAGGGGGACAGGGAGAGACCCAGTACTTC. Drawing the rest from reference TRBV11-2 and TRBJ2-5, the complete variable domain is EAGVAQSPRYKIIEKRQSVAFWCNPISGHATLYWYQQILGQGPKLLIQFQNNGVVDDSQLPKDRFSAERLKGVDSTLKIQPAKLEDSAVYLCASSLGGQGETQYFGPGTRLLVL.

The chain has TRBV6-1 and TRBJ2-5; maybe TRBD2 (6 bases). Trimming left V 2 bases short and J 2 bases short, with 18 bases between. Germline-derived CDR1 and CDR2 are MNHNS and SASEGT. The CDR3 sequence is 17 residues long. The CDR3 bases are TGTGCCAGCAGTGAAATCGTTGGCGGGGAGAGGCAAGAGACCCAGTACTTC. Encoded protein: CASSEIVGGERQETQYF.

This clone was observed once. This chain links TRBV9 with TRBJ2-5; TRBD1 agrees at 11 bases. The length of the CDR3 is 16 residues. The V and J ends lost 4 bases and 1 base, in that order; junction bases with no gene match: 6. Looked up from germline, CDR1 is SGDLS and CDR2 is YYNGEE. The CDR3 loop reads CASSTGQGVGQETQYF. CDR3 DNA: TGTGCCAGCAGCACGGGACAGGGGGTCGGCCAAGAGACCCAGTACTTC.

V and J are TRBV4-2 and TRBJ1-1; D gene unclear. The CDR3 runs to 14 residues. CDR1 is LGHNA, CDR2 YNFKEQ, per germline. V dropped 0 bases and J dropped 3 bases, with 8 bases sitting between them. CDR3 nucleotide sequence: TGTGCCAGCAGCCAAGAGTGGCTGGACACTGAAGCTTTCTTT. This sequence encodes CASSQEWLDTEAFF.

The CDR3 nucleotides are TGCGCCAGCAGCCCGGTGACAGGGGCCTCCTACGAGCAGTACTTC. It encodes CASSPVTGASYEQYF. V gene TRBV5-1 combines with J gene TRBJ2-7, with 8 bases identical to TRBD1. V gave up 4 bases and J gave up 0 bases; unmatched junction bases: 6. The CDR3 contains 15 residues. The germline CDR1 and CDR2 sequences are SGHRS and YFSETQ.

About this clone itself: The sample carries other DNA sequences with the same CDR3. The chain links TRBV9 to TRBJ2-5; 7 bases agree with TRBD1. The CDR3 consists of 14 residues. Germline trimming cut 2 bases from V and 1 base from J; bases unmatched to any gene: 2. Per germline, CDR1 SGDLS and CDR2 YYNGEE. The CDR3 sequence: CASSVGQAQETQYF. The CDR3 region has the DNA TGTGCCAGCAGCGTCGGACAGGCCCAAGAGACCCAGTACTTC.

V gene TRBV7-6 combines with J gene TRBJ2-1; 10 bases map to TRBD2. The ends lost 5 bases at V and 3 bases at J; junction bases unmatched: 13. The CDR3 spans 18 residues. Looked up from germline, CDR1 is SGHVS and CDR2 is FNYEAQ. The CDR3 is CASSPWVPSGRIYNEQFF. The CDR3 DNA is TGTGCCAGCAGCCCATGGGTCCCTAGCGGGAGAATCTACAATGAGCAGTTCTTC.

The CDR3 DNA sequence: TGTGCCAGCAGTTTTTGGGGCCAGGGTGCTACCCAGTACTTC. Translated, it gives CASSFWGQGATQYF. The chain links TRBV27 to TRBJ2-5, with D tentatively TRBD1 (5 bases). The CDR3 has 14 residues. Trimming took 3 bases from V and 8 from J, leaving 16 bases between them. The germline V gene encodes CDR1 MNHEY and CDR2 SMNVEV (reference sequence).

The gene calls are TRBV7-2 and TRBJ2-1, with no clear D. This CDR3 contains 16 residues. Germline CDR1 reads SGHTA; CDR2 reads FQGNSA. Trimming stripped 2 bases from V and 0 bases from J, with 11 bases between. CDR3 in DNA: TGTGCCAGCAGCTTATACTTTTCGAGCTCCTACAATGAGCAGTTCTTC. Protein: CASSLYFSSSYNEQFF.

The gene calls are TRBV21-1 and TRBJ2-7; TRBD1 is taken as the D call from the table, unchecked against the DNA. TRBV21-1 is a documented pseudogene. The CDR3 extends over 13 amino acids. For the CDR3, the DNA is TGTGCCAGCACTATCGTAGGGGCCTACGAGCAGTACTTC. It is translated as CASTIVGAYEQYF.

V and J are TRBV6-5 and TRBJ1-4, with TRBD1 matching 9 bases. V trimming: 6 bases; J trimming: 1 base; junction bases outside the gene matches: 0. This CDR3 spans 14 amino acids. The germline V gene has CDR1 MNHEY and CDR2 SVGAGI. CDR3 residues: CASRGQGTNEKLFF. The CDR3 bases are TGTGCCAGCAGGGGACAGGGAACTAATGAAAAACTGTTTTTT.

The chain links TRBV10-3 to TRBJ1-1; TRBD1 is a possible D gene (6 bases). The germline gives CDR1 ENHRY, CDR2 SYGVKD. The CDR3 covers 15 residues. V shed 0 bases and J shed 7 bases, with 15 bases lying between them. The CDR3 DNA sequence: TGTGCCATCAGTGAGTCTGGCAGGGTGACAGGTGAAGCTTTCTTT. Encoded protein: CAISESGRVTGEAFF.